The rows below give T cell receptor beta chains drawn from one sample of a study of blood T cells in healthy people across ages. TCRdb redid the calling of the 5' RACE reads with MiXCR, one entry per CDR3 protein. The sample shows about 640,000 distinct CDR3 sequences, under 70% of them seen only once. The sequencing input was blood. These receptors were obtained from a man aged 55 to 69 in good health. Each CDR3 is given with its conserved first and last residue. D genes are given only for firm matches. Rows give clone size only sometimes, using once, few, many, or a class for an expanded clone.

D gene: NA; V gene: TRBV4-2; clone size: NA; J gene: TRBJ2-3; CDR3 DNA: TGTGCCAGCAGCCCAACCGGGGGAAGGATAGATACGCAGTATTTT; CDR3 protein: CASSPTGGRIDTQYF
D gene: TRBD1; V gene: TRBV2; clone size: few; J gene: TRBJ1-1; CDR3 DNA: TGTGCCAGCAGTGAACGGCGGACAGGGACATCTTTCTTT; CDR3 protein: CASSERRTGTSFF
D gene: TRBD2; V gene: TRBV20-1; clone size: few; J gene: TRBJ2-5; CDR3 DNA: TGCAGTGCCGCGACTAGCGGGAGATACCAAGAGACCCAGTACTTC; CDR3 protein: CSAATSGRYQETQYF
D gene: TRBD1; V gene: TRBV6-2/TRBV6-3; clone size: once; J gene: TRBJ1-5; CDR3 DNA: TGTGCCAGCAGTTCTCTAATACAGGGGGCGGGAAGCAATCAGCCCCAGCATTTT; CDR3 protein: CASSSLIQGAGSNQPQHF
D gene: TRBD2; V gene: TRBV6-6; clone size: NA; J gene: TRBJ2-1; CDR3 DNA: TGTGCCACCCTGCCGGGGGGACCCTACAATGAGCAGTTCTTC; CDR3 protein: CATLPGGPYNEQFF
D gene: TRBD1; V gene: TRBV25-1; clone size: NA; J gene: TRBJ1-2; CDR3 DNA: TGTGCCAGCAGTGAAATAGGACAGGGAGGCTATGGCTACACCTTC; CDR3 protein: CASSEIGQGGYGYTF
D gene: TRBD2; V gene: TRBV5-1; clone size: once; J gene: TRBJ2-2; CDR3 DNA: TGCGCCAGCACCGGGACTACGAACACCGGGGAGCTGTTTTTT; CDR3 protein: CASTGTTNTGELFF
D gene: NA; V gene: TRBV20-1; clone size: many; J gene: TRBJ2-4; CDR3 DNA: TGCAGTGCTCCCCGGGACGGCCGGGGCATTCAGTACTTC; CDR3 protein: CSAPRDGRGIQYF
D gene: NA; V gene: TRBV5-1; clone size: NA; J gene: TRBJ2-7; CDR3 DNA: TGCGCCAGCAGCTTGGTTCCCACAACCTACGAGCAGTACTTC; CDR3 protein: CASSLVPTTYEQYF
D gene: NA; V gene: TRBV12-3/TRBV12-4; clone size: NA; J gene: TRBJ2-5; CDR3 DNA: TGTGCCAGCAGTTTATTACTAGTGGGCCAAGAGACCCAGTACTTC; CDR3 protein: CASSLLLVGQETQYF
D gene: NA; V gene: TRBV20-1; clone size: few; J gene: TRBJ1-4; CDR3 DNA: TGCAGTGCTAGAACCTGGGCGGCCGGGTCAAATGAAAAACTGTTTTTT; CDR3 protein: CSARTWAAGSNEKLFF
D gene: NA; V gene: TRBV27; clone size: NA; J gene: TRBJ2-1; CDR3 DNA: TGTGCCAGCACCCTATCCGACGCCTCCTACAATGAGCAGTTCTTC; CDR3 protein: CASTLSDASYNEQFF
D gene: NA; V gene: TRBV6-4; clone size: NA; J gene: TRBJ2-1; CDR3 DNA: TGTGCCAGCAGTGACACGCCGGGACGGACCTACAATGAGCAGTTCTTC; CDR3 protein: CASSDTPGRTYNEQFF
D gene: NA; V gene: TRBV3-1; clone size: few; J gene: TRBJ2-4; CDR3 DNA: TGTGCCAGCAGCCAAGATTTACACCGGAACATTCAGTACTTC; CDR3 protein: CASSQDLHRNIQYF
D gene: NA; V gene: TRBV6-5; clone size: NA; J gene: TRBJ2-7; CDR3 DNA: TGTGCCAGCAGTTACGGGCTAGACGCCTACGAGCAGTACTTC; CDR3 protein: CASSYGLDAYEQYF
D gene: TRBD1; V gene: TRBV20-1; clone size: NA; J gene: TRBJ2-7; CDR3 DNA: TGCAGTGCTAGAGATGAGGGACAGGGGGTGCGGGAGCAGTACTTC; CDR3 protein: CSARDEGQGVREQYF
D gene: NA; V gene: TRBV3-1; clone size: NA; J gene: TRBJ2-3; CDR3 DNA: TGTGCCAGCAGCGCCCTGAGCGCTACGCAGTATTTT; CDR3 protein: CASSALSATQYF
D gene: TRBD2; V gene: TRBV28; clone size: NA; J gene: TRBJ2-5; CDR3 DNA: TGTGCCAGCAGTTGGGACACTAGCGGGGGGGACGGGGAGACCCAGTACTTC; CDR3 protein: CASSWDTSGGDGETQYF
D gene: NA; V gene: TRBV20-1; clone size: few; J gene: TRBJ2-3; CDR3 DNA: TGCAGTGCTAGCCAGACGGGGCTAATCACAGATACGCAGTATTTT; CDR3 protein: CSASQTGLITDTQYF
D gene: NA; V gene: TRBV21-1; clone size: few; J gene: TRBJ2-5; CDR3 DNA: TGTGCCAGCAGCAATTGTCTACAGGGTCCCCAAGAGACCCAGTACTTC; CDR3 protein: CASSNCLQGPQETQYF
D gene: NA; V gene: TRBV13; clone size: NA; J gene: TRBJ2-5; CDR3 DNA: TGTGCCAGCAGCGCTGGAAACCGAGAGACCCAGTACTTC; CDR3 protein: CASSAGNRETQYF
D gene: NA; V gene: TRBV12-3/TRBV12-4; clone size: few; J gene: TRBJ2-7; CDR3 DNA: TGTGCCAGCAGGGATGGGGGCTCCTACGAGCAGTACTTC; CDR3 protein: CASRDGGSYEQYF
D gene: NA; V gene: TRBV10-3; clone size: few; J gene: TRBJ1-2; CDR3 DNA: TGTGCCATCAGTGAGTCGGTATCCCTTAGCCCCTACACCTTC; CDR3 protein: CAISESVSLSPYTF
D gene: NA; V gene: TRBV29-1; clone size: NA; J gene: TRBJ2-3; CDR3 DNA: TGCAGCGTTGTGATCAGGAGGGGGCCGGATACGCAGTATTTT; CDR3 protein: CSVVIRRGPDTQYF
D gene: TRBD1; V gene: TRBV27; clone size: few; J gene: TRBJ1-2; CDR3 DNA: TGTGCCAGCAGTCCCGGGACAGGGTTTTCTAACTATGGCTACACCTTC; CDR3 protein: CASSPGTGFSNYGYTF
D gene: NA; V gene: TRBV5-1; clone size: NA; J gene: TRBJ2-1; CDR3 DNA: TGCGCCAGCGCCTTGGGTGTCGGCGGGGATTACAATGAGCAGTTCTTC; CDR3 protein: CASALGVGGDYNEQFF
D gene: NA; V gene: TRBV9; clone size: NA; J gene: TRBJ2-3; CDR3 DNA: TGTGCCAGCAGCGTAGCGGCAGCAGATACGCAGTATTTT; CDR3 protein: CASSVAAADTQYF
D gene: NA; V gene: TRBV6-1; clone size: NA; J gene: TRBJ2-5; CDR3 DNA: TGTGCCAGCAGTGAAGTTAACAGTCAAGAGACCCAGTACTTC; CDR3 protein: CASSEVNSQETQYF
D gene: TRBD2; V gene: TRBV29-1; clone size: few; J gene: TRBJ2-1; CDR3 DNA: TGCAGCGCCCAGGCCGGGGGGGGTTACAATGAGCAGTTCTTC; CDR3 protein: CSAQAGGGYNEQFF
D gene: TRBD1; V gene: TRBV4-1; clone size: NA; J gene: TRBJ1-1; CDR3 DNA: TGCGCCAGCAGGGAGAGCGGGACAGGCAACACTGAAGCTTTCTTT; CDR3 protein: CASRESGTGNTEAFF
D gene: NA; V gene: TRBV10-3; clone size: few; J gene: TRBJ1-5; CDR3 DNA: TGTGCCATCAGTGAGTCGCGGGGAATGGATCAGCCCCAGCATTTT; CDR3 protein: CAISESRGMDQPQHF
D gene: NA; V gene: TRBV5-1; clone size: once; J gene: TRBJ2-1; CDR3 DNA: TGCGCCAGCAGCTTGGTACTAGGGGACGACAATGAGCAGTTCTTC; CDR3 protein: CASSLVLGDDNEQFF
D gene: NA; V gene: TRBV18; clone size: once; J gene: TRBJ2-1; CDR3 DNA: TGTGCCAGCTCACCAACCCGGGACATATACAATGAGCAGTTCTTC; CDR3 protein: CASSPTRDIYNEQFF
D gene: TRBD1; V gene: TRBV5-1; clone size: few; J gene: TRBJ2-5; CDR3 DNA: TGCGCCAGCAGCCGGAATCCGACAGGGGGCTTGGCAAAGACCCAGTACTTC; CDR3 protein: CASSRNPTGGLAKTQYF
D gene: NA; V gene: TRBV6-1; clone size: NA; J gene: TRBJ2-2; CDR3 DNA: TGTGCCAGCCCCCCTTCGACAGGCCTGCACACCGGGGAGCTGTTTTTT; CDR3 protein: CASPPSTGLHTGELFF
D gene: TRBD1; V gene: TRBV7-9; clone size: NA; J gene: TRBJ2-5; CDR3 DNA: TGTGCCAGCAGCTTAGGGGTGGACAGGGCCTTCCAAGAGACCCAGTACTTC; CDR3 protein: CASSLGVDRAFQETQYF
D gene: NA; V gene: TRBV20-1; clone size: NA; J gene: TRBJ2-1; CDR3 DNA: TGCAGTGCTAGACAGGGTTACAGTGAGCAGTTCTTC; CDR3 protein: CSARQGYSEQFF
D gene: NA; V gene: TRBV10-2; clone size: NA; J gene: TRBJ2-1; CDR3 DNA: TGCGCCAGCAGTGAGCTATTGGGGGCCTCCTACAATGAGCAGTTCTTC; CDR3 protein: CASSELLGASYNEQFF
D gene: NA; V gene: TRBV25-1; clone size: NA; J gene: TRBJ2-1; CDR3 DNA: TGTGCCAGCACCTCACGCGTGACTACTGACAATGAGCAGTTCTTC; CDR3 protein: CASTSRVTTDNEQFF
D gene: TRBD1; V gene: TRBV18; clone size: few; J gene: TRBJ1-1; CDR3 DNA: TGTGCCAGCTCACCACCGAGGGGGCTGAACACTGAAGCTTTCTTT; CDR3 protein: CASSPPRGLNTEAFF
D gene: NA; V gene: TRBV5-6; clone size: NA; J gene: TRBJ2-5; CDR3 DNA: TGTGCCAGCAGTTTTCTTCGGCGGGGGCCCGAAGAGACCCAGTACTTC; CDR3 protein: CASSFLRRGPEETQYF
D gene: TRBD1; V gene: TRBV10-3; clone size: few; J gene: TRBJ2-4; CDR3 DNA: TGTGCCATCAGTGTACCTCAGGGACAGGGGAAAAACATTCAGTACTTC; CDR3 protein: CAISVPQGQGKNIQYF
D gene: TRBD1; V gene: TRBV9; clone size: NA; J gene: TRBJ2-2; CDR3 DNA: TGTGCCAGCAGCGTCGACTCCGGGACAGGGAACACCGGGGAGCTGTTTTTT; CDR3 protein: CASSVDSGTGNTGELFF
D gene: TRBD2; V gene: TRBV15; clone size: NA; J gene: TRBJ2-3; CDR3 DNA: TGTGCCACCGGGGCGGGGGGCGGCACAGATACGCAGTATTTT; CDR3 protein: CATGAGGGTDTQYF
D gene: TRBD1; V gene: TRBV6-1; clone size: few; J gene: TRBJ1-1; CDR3 DNA: TGTGCCAGCAGATCTGACAGGGTGAGGCGGACTGAAGCTTTCTTT; CDR3 protein: CASRSDRVRRTEAFF
D gene: NA; V gene: TRBV3-1; clone size: NA; J gene: TRBJ1-1; CDR3 DNA: TGTGCCAGCAGCCCCGACCAAACAGGGAACACTGAAGCTTTCTTT; CDR3 protein: CASSPDQTGNTEAFF
D gene: NA; V gene: TRBV5-4; clone size: NA; J gene: TRBJ1-2; CDR3 DNA: TGTGCCAGCAGCACGGACAGTATCTATGGCTACACCTTC; CDR3 protein: CASSTDSIYGYTF
D gene: TRBD1; V gene: TRBV7-2; clone size: NA; J gene: TRBJ1-4; CDR3 DNA: TGTGCCAGCAGCCCCCACAGGGGCCCGACCGGAAAACTGTTTTTT; CDR3 protein: CASSPHRGPTGKLFF
D gene: TRBD2; V gene: TRBV15; clone size: NA; J gene: TRBJ2-4; CDR3 DNA: TGTGCCACCAGCTTTAGCGGGTTGGGGGGCATTCAGTACTTC; CDR3 protein: CATSFSGLGGIQYF
D gene: NA; V gene: TRBV28; clone size: NA; J gene: TRBJ1-6; CDR3 DNA: TGTGCCAGCACCCGGGCTCTCGTGGGGTCACCCCTCCACTTT; CDR3 protein: CASTRALVGSPLHF
D gene: NA; V gene: TRBV7-9; clone size: NA; J gene: TRBJ2-3; CDR3 DNA: TGTGCCAGCAGCTTCGCCAGGGGAAGGGAAGATACGCAGTATTTT; CDR3 protein: CASSFARGREDTQYF